This T cell receptor (beta chain) was captured by sequencing in a study of chemoradiotherapy in HPV16-positive cancers. The germline V and J ends were trimmed by 3 bases and 0 bases, with 13 bases remaining between them. CDR3 length: 16 residues. This table comes from immunoSEQ multiplex PCR, and its TCRdb copy is limited to in-frame clones, with some not included. The sample has about 32,000 clones; just under 80% are singletons. The receptor's source is a human donor with HPV-associated anogenital cancer. This chain links TRBV5-3 with TRBJ1-3, with a tentative D call TRBD1 (6 bases). TRBV5-3 is labeled an ORF, and its function is uncertain. Sample: blood, taken from a patient who underwent chemoradiotherapy. The CDR3 DNA reads as TGTGCCAGAAGCTCACCGGGACATCCCTCTGGAAACACCATATATTTT. This codes for CARSSPGHPSGNTIYF.